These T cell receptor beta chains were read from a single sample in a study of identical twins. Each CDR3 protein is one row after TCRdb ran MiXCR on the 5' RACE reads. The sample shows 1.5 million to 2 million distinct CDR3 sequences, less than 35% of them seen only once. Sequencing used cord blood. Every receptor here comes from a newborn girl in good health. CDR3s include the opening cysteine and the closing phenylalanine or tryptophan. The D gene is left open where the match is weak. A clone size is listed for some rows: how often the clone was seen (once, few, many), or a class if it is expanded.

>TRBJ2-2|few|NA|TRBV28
CASSFPPGTINTGELFF
TGTGCCAGCAGTTTCCCACCCGGGACGATAAACACCGGGGAGCTGTTTTTT
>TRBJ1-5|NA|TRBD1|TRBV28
CASTMPGQGYQPQHF
TGTGCCAGCACCATGCCGGGACAGGGCTATCAGCCCCAGCATTTT
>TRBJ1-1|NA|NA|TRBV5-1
CASSSAGFGRGRNTEAFF
TGCGCCAGCAGCTCGGCAGGATTCGGTCGGGGGAGAAACACTGAAGCTTTCTTT
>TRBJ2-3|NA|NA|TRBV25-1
CASSEGVGGTDTQYF
TGTGCCAGCAGTGAAGGGGTGGGGGGCACAGATACGCAGTATTTT
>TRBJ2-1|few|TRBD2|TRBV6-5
CASSGLASLDNEQFF
TGTGCCAGCAGTGGACTAGCGTCCTTGGACAATGAGCAGTTCTTC
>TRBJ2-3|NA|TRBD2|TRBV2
CASSEFRGAGSTDTQYF
TGTGCCAGCAGTGAATTTCGGGGAGCGGGGAGCACAGATACGCAGTATTTT
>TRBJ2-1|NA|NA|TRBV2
CASSASPGTSYEQFF
TGTGCCAGCAGCGCATCTCCGGGGACATCCTACGAGCAGTTCTTC
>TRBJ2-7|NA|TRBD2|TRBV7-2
CASSFSGTISYEQYF
TGTGCCAGCAGCTTTTCCGGGACTATCTCCTACGAGCAGTACTTC
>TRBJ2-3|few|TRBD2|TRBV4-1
CASSQVVRGGLDTQYF
TGCGCCAGCAGCCAAGTTGTCCGGGGGGGCTTGGATACGCAGTATTTT
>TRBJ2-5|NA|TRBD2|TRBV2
CASSRLAVFDEQYF
TGTGCCAGCAGTAGACTAGCGGTGTTCGATGAGCAGTACTTC
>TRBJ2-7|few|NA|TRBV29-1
CSVTRLGSSYEQYF
TGCAGCGTAACCCGACTAGGGAGCTCCTACGAGCAGTACTTC
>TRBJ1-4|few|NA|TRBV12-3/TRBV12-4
CASSPRDFLNEKLFF
TGTGCCAGCAGTCCCCGGGACTTTCTTAATGAAAAACTGTTTTTT
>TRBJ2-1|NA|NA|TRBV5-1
CASSLVVGVTNNVQFF
TGCGCCAGCAGCTTGGTTGTGGGGGTAACTAACAATGTGCAGTTCTTC
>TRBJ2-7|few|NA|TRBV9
CASSAMTGLRGYEQYF
TGTGCCAGCAGCGCCATGACTGGGCTTAGAGGCTACGAGCAGTACTTC
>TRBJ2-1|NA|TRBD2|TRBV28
CASGLLAGVGNEQFF
TGTGCCAGCGGTTTACTAGCGGGGGTGGGCAATGAGCAGTTCTTC
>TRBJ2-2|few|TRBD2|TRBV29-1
CSVELPGGPNTGELFF
TGCAGCGTTGAACTACCGGGAGGGCCTAACACCGGGGAGCTGTTTTTT
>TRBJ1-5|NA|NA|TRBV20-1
CSARDALWINSNQPQHF
TGCAGTGCTAGAGATGCTTTATGGATCAATAGCAATCAGCCCCAGCATTTT
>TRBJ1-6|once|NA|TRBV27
CASSLLGVGSPLHF
TGTGCCAGCAGTTTACTAGGGGTAGGATCACCCCTCCACTTT
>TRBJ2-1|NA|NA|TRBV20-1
CSARKSRDEQFF
TGCAGTGCTAGAAAAAGTAGGGATGAGCAGTTCTTC
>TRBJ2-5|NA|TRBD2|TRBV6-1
CASSRITSGPAEETQYF
TGTGCCAGCAGTCGGATTACTAGCGGCCCGGCGGAGGAGACCCAGTACTTC
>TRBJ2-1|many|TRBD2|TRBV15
CATSREKAGVYNEQFF
TGTGCCACCAGCAGGGAGAAAGCGGGGGTCTACAATGAGCAGTTCTTC
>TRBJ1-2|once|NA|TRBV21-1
CASRRGVVYGYTF
TGTGCCAGCCGAAGGGGCGTCGTCTATGGCTACACCTTC
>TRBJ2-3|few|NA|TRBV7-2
CASSLGSQDSTDTQYF
TGTGCCAGCAGCTTAGGCTCCCAAGATAGCACAGATACGCAGTATTTT
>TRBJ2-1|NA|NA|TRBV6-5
CASSLSRGTTSSYNEQFF
TGTGCCAGCAGTTTGAGTAGGGGGACTACCAGCTCCTACAATGAGCAGTTCTTC